This TCR beta chain originates from a study of blood T cell repertoires in COVID-19. This clone appeared once. Here immunoSEQ multiplex PCR was the method, and the copy in TCRdb shows in-frame clones only, minus some. The data show roughly 200,000 clones, 75% to 85% seen once. The V gene's germline CDR1 is SGDLS and CDR2 YYNGEE. The CDR3 totals 13 residues. Trimming removed 4 bases at V and 5 bases at J, with 11 bases between. The rearrangement uses TRBV9 and TRBJ2-3, with a weak D call TRBD2 (5 bases). The TCR was taken from an elderly woman with COVID-19, enrolled during active disease. The specimen sequenced was peripheral blood. The CDR3 DNA follows: TGTGCCAGCAGCCGGGGTGAGGGAGATACGCAGTATTTT. Its protein is CASSRGEGDTQYF.